This T cell receptor beta chain was profiled in a study of CD8+CD57+ T cells in acquired aplastic anemia. The authors sequenced patients whose flow cytometry had shown CD8+CD57+ cell expansion. The V end was cut by 3 bases, the J end by 1 base, with 7 bases between. The CDR3 is 14 residues long. CDR3 and TCR beta VDJ profiling relied on genomic DNA as the template. TCRdb re-called the reads through MiXCR, storing one row per CDR3 protein. The repertoire holds 400,000 to 600,000 distinct CDR3 sequences, around 30% seen once, with roughly 0.8% in the top ten. As regards this clonotype: The antigen is unknown.

Whole-study findings and limits: Patient and control CD8+ Simpson's diversity was not significantly different. The same twenty-nine CD8+ CDR3 sequences occurred in patients and in controls.

This TCR derives from a human donor with aplastic anemia. Specimen: sorted CD4+, CD8+, or CD8+CD57+ T cells (not recorded which) from PBMCs. The chain couples TRBV12-3 or TRBV12-4 to TRBJ1-5; the D is unclear. The CDR3 bases are TGTGCCAGCAGTTTTGCAGCGAGCAATCAGCCCCAGCATTTT. It encodes CASSFAASNQPQHF.